These 25 T cell receptor beta chains were sequenced from one sample in a study of blood T cell repertoires in COVID-19. The protocol was immunoSEQ multiplex PCR, while the TCRdb copy is restricted to in-frame clones and leaves out a portion. The table has fewer than 450,000 clones, roughly 91% seen once. Sequencing was done on a sample of PBMCs or T cells enriched from blood (not recorded which). All receptors derive from a woman between 18 and 29 years old who had recovered from COVID-19.

The chain couples TRBV14 to TRBJ1-5; D not certain. The V and J ends lost 1 base and 7 bases respectively, with 8 bases between them. Germline V gene data show CDR1 as SGHDN and CDR2 as FVKESK. The CDR3 covers 13 residues. The CDR3 sequence: CASSQGLAQPQHF. DNA of the CDR3: TGTGCCAGCAGCCAAGGACTGGCGCAGCCCCAGCATTTT.

The genes are TRBV9 and TRBJ1-6, with TRBD1 matching 7 bases. The CDR3 sequence is 18 residues long. Germline loops: CDR1 SGDLS, CDR2 YYNGEE. V shed 0 bases, J shed 8 bases, and the junction held 14 bases outside the gene matches. The CDR3 bases are TGTGCCAGCAGCGTAGGCCCGGGACAGCGATTTGATGATTCACCCCTCCACTTT. This codes for CASSVGPGQRFDDSPLHF.

This rearrangement joins TRBV3-1 (or the pseudogene TRBV3-2) to TRBJ1-3; D is uncertain. Trimming shortened V by 3 bases and J by 3 bases, and 6 bases separated the two germline ends. CDR1 is LGHDT and CDR2 is YNNKEL in the germline V gene (reference sequence). CDR3 length: 13 residues. The CDR3 DNA sequence: TGTGCCAGCAGCCAGAGCTTTGGAAACACCATATATTTT. Its protein product is CASSQSFGNTIYF.

This clone was detected once. This chain links TRBV4-3 with TRBJ1-2, with 10 bases that match TRBD1. The CDR3 has 15 residues. After removal of 0 bases from V and 9 bases from J, the junction contained 7 bases not matched to a gene. CDR1 LGHNA and CDR2 YSLEER come from the germline V gene. This chain's CDR3 is CASSQDPGQGWSYTF. The CDR3 bases are TGCGCCAGCAGCCAAGATCCGGGACAGGGGTGGAGCTACACCTTC.

The gene calls are TRBV10-3 and TRBJ1-5; D is perhaps TRBD1 (6 bases). Trimming took 2 bases from V and 7 from J, leaving 9 bases between them. Germline values: CDR1 ENHRY, CDR2 SYGVKD. The CDR3 is 13 amino acids. The DNA of the CDR3 is TGTGCCATCAGTGAGGGGGGGGGCCAGCCCCAGCATTTT. The encoded protein is CAISEGGGQPQHF.

This clone is a singleton in its sample. This chain joins TRBV12-5 and TRBJ2-5; maybe TRBD2 (5 bases). Germline-derived CDR1 and CDR2 are LGHNT and FRNRAP. Trimming removed 7 bases from V and 5 bases from J, with 20 bases in between. This CDR3 is built from 15 residues. CDR3 coding DNA: TGTGCTAGTGACTTTGGAGGATTAGAGTCGGAGACCCAGTACTTC. Encoded protein: CASDFGGLESETQYF.

The chain is built from TRBV9 and TRBJ2-7, with a possible D match to TRBD1 (6 bases). This CDR3 spans 15 amino acids. Germline V gene sequence: CDR1 SGDLS, CDR2 YYNGEE. The germline V and J ends were trimmed by 2 bases and 2 bases, with 14 bases remaining between them. CDR3 residues: CASSVDSLSTYEQYF. The CDR3 region has the DNA TGTGCCAGCAGCGTGGACAGCCTATCTACCTACGAGCAGTACTTC.

The chain uses TRBV4-1 and TRBJ2-7; TRBD2 is a possible D gene (5 bases). Germline assignment: CDR1 MGHRA and CDR2 YSYEKL. The CDR3 consists of 15 residues. Trimming removed 5 bases from V and 0 bases from J, with 14 bases in between. This CDR3 reads CASSERTGSSYEQYF. CDR3 coding DNA: TGCGCCAGCAGCGAACGGACGGGAAGCTCCTACGAGCAGTACTTC.

The chain links TRBV4-1 to TRBJ1-5; D is ambiguous. This CDR3 is 17 amino acids long. Germline V CDR1 and CDR2: MGHRA, YSYEKL. The V and J ends lost 0 bases and 2 bases respectively, with 14 bases between them. The CDR3 nucleotides read TGCGCCAGCAGCCAAGATTCGGGTTTAGTCGGCAATCAGCCCCAGCATTTT. Translated: CASSQDSGLVGNQPQHF.

This rearrangement joins TRBV2 to TRBJ1-6; 7 bases agree with TRBD1. The CDR3 runs to 16 residues. With V trimmed by 4 bases and J by 6 bases, 9 bases remained unmatched. Germline V gene data show CDR1 as SNHLY and CDR2 as FYNNEI. CDR3 protein: CASSGGTASLNSPLHF. The CDR3 DNA reads TGTGCCAGCAGTGGGGGGACAGCGTCCCTTAATTCACCCCTCCACTTT.

The J gene is TRBJ1-5, the V gene TRBV3-1 (or the pseudogene TRBV3-2); 11 positions agree with TRBD1. The CDR3 spans 17 residues. Germline V gene data show CDR1 as LGHDT and CDR2 as YNNKEL (reference sequence). V lost 4 bases, J lost 3 bases, and 8 bases stayed unmatched. The CDR3: CASSPNRDRGFNQPQHF. CDR3 DNA: TGTGCCAGCAGCCCAAACCGGGACAGGGGGTTCAATCAGCCCCAGCATTTT.

The chain has TRBV5-1 and TRBJ2-5; D perhaps matches TRBD1 (5 bases). The CDR3 extends over 14 amino acids. V was clipped by 3 bases and J by 5 bases, with 14 bases between them. Germline lookup yields CDR1 SGHRS and CDR2 YFSETQ. CDR3 sequence: CASSSRTPRETQYF. CDR3 DNA sequence: TGCGCCAGCAGCTCGCGGACACCCCGGGAGACCCAGTACTTC.

J is TRBJ1-2 and V is TRBV11-2, with TRBD1 matching over 7 bases. With V trimmed by 4 bases and J by 5 bases, 7 bases remained unmatched. Germline lookup yields CDR1 SGHAT and CDR2 FQNNGV. The CDR3 sequence is 14 residues long. CDR3 region: CASSSQGGGYGYTF. The CDR3 bases are TGTGCCAGCAGCTCGCAAGGGGGCGGGTATGGCTACACCTTC. The complete variable domain, with remaining parts taken from reference TRBV11-2 and TRBJ1-2, reads EAGVAQSPRYKIIEKRQSVAFWCNPISGHATLYWYQQILGQGPKLLIQFQNNGVVDDSQLPKDRFSAERLKGVDSTLKIQPAKLEDSAVYLCASSSQGGGYGYTFGSGTRLTVV.

This clone came up a few times. The J gene is TRBJ1-2, the V gene TRBV5-1, with D possibly TRBD1 on 6 matching bases. With 4 bases removed from V and 0 bases from J, the gap between germline ends came to 10 bases. Looked up from germline, CDR1 is SGHRS and CDR2 is YFSETQ. This CDR3 contains 14 residues. The CDR3 reads CASSREGANYGYTF. CDR3 bases: TGCGCCAGCAGCAGAGAGGGGGCTAACTATGGCTACACCTTC.

Worth noting for this clone: Other DNA sequences in this sample translate to the same CDR3. The gene calls are TRBV5-1 and TRBJ2-5; tentatively, D is TRBD2 (5 bases). The V gene lost 0 bases and the J gene lost 5 bases, with 11 bases spanning the gap. Germline V gene sequence: CDR1 SGHRS, CDR2 YFSETQ. The CDR3 totals 14 residues. The CDR3 loop reads CASSLAGGQETQYF. The CDR3, as DNA: TGCGCCAGCAGCTTGGCAGGCGGGCAGGAGACCCAGTACTTC.

The J gene is TRBJ1-1, the V gene TRBV5-4; D remains unclear. The CDR3 sequence is 15 residues long. The germline CDR1 and CDR2 sequences are SGHNT and YYREEE (reference sequence). V was pared by 1 base and J by 7 bases, with 17 bases between. The CDR3 spells CASSLPSGREGEAFF. As DNA, the CDR3 is TGTGCCAGCAGCTTGCCGTCCGGTCGGGAGGGTGAAGCTTTCTTT. The whole variable domain, remainder taken from reference TRBV5-4 and TRBJ1-1, is ETGVTQSPTHLIKTRGQQVTLRCSSQSGHNTVSWYQQALGQGPQFIFQYYREEENGRGNFPPRFSGLQFPNYSSELNVNALELDDSALYLCASSLPSGREGEAFFGQGTRLTVV.

This rearrangement joins TRBV27 to TRBJ1-1, with D maybe TRBD1 (6 bases). The V end lost 1 base, the J end lost 6 bases, and 15 bases lay between the germline ends. The germline CDR1 and CDR2 sequences are MNHEY and SMNVEV (reference sequence). This CDR3 has 15 residues. The CDR3 spells CASSLFGLGASEAFF. The CDR3 DNA follows: TGTGCCAGCAGTTTATTTGGGTTGGGGGCCTCTGAAGCTTTCTTT.

As for this clone: The same CDR3 can be traced to other DNA sequences in this sample. The chain has TRBV30 and TRBJ2-3; TRBD1 matches 9 bases. Germline values: CDR1 GTSNPN, CDR2 SVGIG (reference sequence). Unmatched junction bases numbered 2, after V lost 1 base and J lost 3 bases. The CDR3 sequence is 14 residues long. CDR3 bases: TGTGCCTGGAGTGGAGGGACAGGGACAGATACGCAGTATTTT. Amino acid sequence: CAWSGGTGTDTQYF.

This chain uses TRBV9 with TRBJ2-1; maybe TRBD2 (6 bases). V gave up 3 bases and J gave up 1 base, with 8 bases separating them. The CDR3 runs 14 residues. Germline CDR1 and CDR2: SGDLS and YYNGEE. The CDR3 is CASSAGGSYNEQFF. The CDR3 nucleotides are TGTGCCAGCAGCGCCGGGGGTTCCTACAATGAGCAGTTCTTC.

V gene TRBV3-1 (or the pseudogene TRBV3-2) combines with J gene TRBJ2-7; D perhaps matches TRBD1 (5 bases). Trimming shortened V by 2 bases and J by 2 bases, and 10 bases separated the two germline ends. The germline CDR1 and CDR2 sequences are LGHDT and YNNKEL (reference sequence). This CDR3 is 14 amino acids long. The CDR3 protein is CASSQPTVAYEQYF. CDR3 DNA sequence: TGTGCCAGCAGCCAACCGACAGTAGCCTACGAGCAGTACTTC.

This chain connects TRBV6-5 to TRBJ2-2; TRBD1 aligns across 8 bases. The CDR3 runs 15 residues. CDR1 is MNHEY and CDR2 is SVGAGI in the germline V gene. V shed 8 bases, J shed 5 bases, and the junction held 10 bases outside the gene matches. The CDR3 DNA sequence: TGTGCCAGCCCCCCGGACAGGGCGGAAACCGGGGAGCTGTTTTTT. This encodes CASPPDRAETGELFF.

The chain employs TRBV6-6 and TRBJ2-1; 10 bases are shared with TRBD1. Germline CDR1 reads MNHNY; CDR2 reads SVGAGI (reference sequence). CDR3 size: 15 residues. The junction had 11 bases not matched to a gene; V was cut back by 6 bases and J by 9 bases. Written as DNA, the CDR3 is TGTGCCAGCAGACGCCGGGACAGGGGAAAGAGTGAGCAGTTCTTC. Translated, it gives CASRRRDRGKSEQFF.

In DNA form, the CDR3 reads TGTGCCACCGCTGACCATCGGTGGGGGGGGCTTGGCTACACCTTC. It is translated as CATADHRWGGLGYTF. The rearrangement joins TRBV6-5 to TRBJ1-2; possibly TRBD1 for D (6 bases). Germline values: CDR1 MNHEY, CDR2 SVGAGI. V was trimmed by 10 bases and J by 7 bases, leaving 25 bases between them. CDR3 length: 15 amino acids.

The rearrangement links TRBV10-3 to TRBJ2-2, with TRBD1 as a possible D gene (6 bases). V lost 9 bases and J 6 bases, leaving 14 bases between the germline ends. The CDR3 sequence is 13 residues long. Germline CDR1 is ENHRY and CDR2 is SYGVKD. CDR3 loop: CAILHRVSGELFF. The CDR3 DNA is TGTGCCATTCTCCACAGGGTGTCCGGGGAGCTGTTTTTT.

Here the CDR3 reads CASSQEGGNTEAFF. In DNA, the CDR3 is TGTGCCAGCAGCCAAGAGGGGGGGAACACTGAAGCTTTCTTT. The chain carries TRBV3-1 (or the pseudogene TRBV3-2) and TRBJ1-1; possible D gene TRBD1, 5 bases. Looked up from germline, CDR1 is LGHDT and CDR2 is YNNKEL (reference sequence). The CDR3 extends over 14 amino acids. Deletions cut 0 bases from V and 1 base from J, with 6 bases between.